These 8 T cell receptor beta chains came from one sample sequenced in a study of blood T cells in healthy people across ages. Using a J-beta primer mix together with a sample-barcoded 5' primer, a second PCR was run for 7 to 11 cycles. TCRdb re-derived calls from the 5' RACE reads in MiXCR, one entry per CDR3 protein. This table has 1.5 million to 2 million distinct CDR3 sequences, 28% appearing once. The sample consisted of blood. The receptors were gathered from a woman aged 25 to 45 in good health.

The J gene is TRBJ1-5, the V gene TRBV7-2; tentative D call: TRBD1 (5 bases). This CDR3 has 16 residues. Germline CDR1 and CDR2: SGHTA and FQGNSA. Trimming cost V 0 bases and J 4 bases, with 13 bases left between them. CDR3 sequence (DNA): TGTGCCAGCAGCTTAGCCGGGGGGGGACTTAATCAGCCCCAGCATTTT. Protein sequence: CASSLAGGGLNQPQHF.

This clonotype has at least ten counts. Here the CDR3 reads CASSQRGRVPQKLFF. The CDR3 bases are TGTGCCAGCAGCCAACGCGGCAGGGTGCCCCAAAAACTGTTTTTT. The rearrangement links TRBV3-1 to TRBJ1-4; TRBD1 might be the D (5 bases). Germline assignment: CDR1 LGHDT and CDR2 YNNKEL (reference sequence). Between the trimmed V and J ends, which lost 2 bases and 9 bases, there was a span of 16 bases. The CDR3 has 15 residues. Combining the CDR3 with reference TRBV3-1 and TRBJ1-4 gives the whole variable domain DTAVSQTPKYLVTQMGNDKSIKCEQNLGHDTMYWYKQDSKKFLKIMFSYNNKELIINETVPNRFSPKSPDKAHLNLHINSLELGDSAVYFCASSQRGRVPQKLFFGSGTQLSVL.

The chain uses TRBV5-6 and TRBJ2-3, with 8 bases matching TRBD1. From germline, CDR1 is SGHDT and CDR2 YYEEEE. This CDR3 has 16 residues. With V trimmed by 1 base and J by 2 bases, 6 bases remained unmatched. For the CDR3, the DNA is TGTGCCAGCAGCTTGAGGCTGACAGGGGTCACAGATACGCAGTATTTT. Protein sequence: CASSLRLTGVTDTQYF.

The chain's CDR3 is CSIRNSPGTEAFF. The CDR3 nucleotides read TGCAGCATTAGGAACAGCCCAGGCACTGAAGCTTTCTTT. This sequence joins TRBV29-1 and TRBJ1-1, with D hard to call. This CDR3 comprises 13 residues. Trimming took 8 bases from V and 4 from J, leaving 17 bases between them. Germline CDR1 SQVTM, CDR2 ANQGSEA.

This clonotype was seen ten or more times. The CDR3 loop is CASSVPLGGSGGYTF. The CDR3 DNA follows: TGTGCCAGCAGCGTGCCCTTGGGGGGCTCAGGTGGCTACACCTTC. The chain combines TRBV9 with TRBJ1-2; possible D gene TRBD1, 6 bases. Trimming left V 2 bases short and J 7 bases short, with 18 bases between. The CDR3 consists of 15 residues. Germline CDR1 and CDR2: SGDLS and YYNGEE.

This chain connects TRBV6-1 to TRBJ2-1, with 7 bases identical to TRBD2. Germline V gene lookup returns CDR1 MNHNS and CDR2 SASEGT. This CDR3 has 17 amino acids. J was trimmed by 0 bases and V by 8 bases; bases with no gene match: 13. CDR3 sequence: CASGPWWRGSSYNEQFF. CDR3 coding DNA: TGTGCCAGCGGCCCCTGGTGGCGGGGGAGCTCCTACAATGAGCAGTTCTTC.

The J gene is TRBJ2-1, the V gene TRBV5-1; 12 nucleotides align to TRBD2. Germline V gene data show CDR1 as SGHRS and CDR2 as YFSETQ. V trimming: 5 bases; J trimming: 5 bases; junction bases outside the gene matches: 8. There are 16 residues in the CDR3. Here the CDR3 DNA reads TGCGCCAGCAGTTATTCCCTAGCGGGGGGGAACAATGAGCAGTTCTTC. Translating gives CASSYSLAGGNNEQFF.

About this clonotype itself: A much larger clone sits a single nucleotide away, making a read error possible. This chain uses TRBV7-2 with TRBJ2-4, with 8 bases matching TRBD2. The V gene's germline CDR1 is SGHTA and CDR2 FQGNSA. The CDR3 extends over 15 amino acids. The CDR3 sequence is CASSLAREAKNILYF. The CDR3 bases are TGTGCCAGCAGCTTAGCGCGGGAGGCCAAAAACATTCTGTACTTC.